This TCR beta chain was identified in a study of naive and memory T cell subsets. Study-wide findings and caveats: From naive to CM, EM and EMRA, diversity decreased and Gini increased.

An equimolar mix of two oligonucleotides served as the beta constant-region primer for TRBC1 and TRBC2. The cDNA 3' end received a ligated single-stranded oligonucleotide carrying the SP2 primer and a 12-nucleotide UMI. TCRdb redid the calling of the UMI-ligation and nested PCR reads with MiXCR, one entry per CDR3 protein. Among roughly 91,000 distinct CDR3 sequences listed, around 12% were seen once. With regard to this clonotype: The antigen remains undetermined.

From the second PCR step, alpha and beta chains were amplified apart. Four subsets defined by CD45RA and CD27 were sorted after CD3, CD4, CD8 and live/dead staining. Sequences were obtained from central memory CD4+ T cells from blood. The sequence derives from a human donor in good health.

CDR3 loop: CASSEALRTSGFSTDTQYF. The CDR3 coding sequence is TGTGCCAGCAGTGAAGCGCTTAGGACTAGCGGGTTTAGCACAGATACGCAGTATTTT. The chain carries TRBV2 and TRBJ2-3; 11 positions agree with TRBD2. Germline V gene lookup returns CDR1 SNHLY and CDR2 FYNNEI. Trimming took 0 bases from V and 0 from J; bases not matched to a gene: 8. The CDR3 loop spans 19 amino acids. The whole variable domain, remainder taken from reference TRBV2 and TRBJ2-3, is EPEVTQTPSHQVTQMGQEVILRCVPISNHLYFYWYRQILGQKVEFLVSFYNNEISEKSEIFDDQFSVERPDGSNFTLKIRSTKLEDSAMYFCASSEALRTSGFSTDTQYFGPGTRLTVL.